The T cell receptor (beta chain) under discussion was sequenced for a study of T-cell reconstitution after alpha-beta-depleted transplantation in children. Preparation of the TCRbeta library was carried out with unique molecular identifiers. MiXCR, applied by TCRdb to the PCR reads, yields one record per CDR3 protein. The data contain some 350,000 distinct CDR3 sequences, about a sixth of them singletons. Trimming took 8 bases from V and 1 from J; bases not matched to a gene: 10. The CDR3 is made up of 15 amino acids. Germline CDR1 reads MNHEY; CDR2 reads SMNVEV (reference sequence). General study findings and limits: At the one-year point after transplant, T-cell counts and TCRbeta diversity were found to come mostly from T cells that had been newly produced. Surviving thymic progenitors and recipient T cells were the source of high TCRbeta diversity at day 60 in some patients. Expanded clones from the graft, numbering several hundred, reportedly supplied alpha-beta T cells about two months after transplant.

This clonotype has only a few counts. No antigen is known for it. The chain joins TRBV27 to TRBJ2-5; 7 nucleotides agree with TRBD1. The clonotype comes from a male patient under 10 years old who had a stem cell transplant for acute lymphoblastic leukemia, so the T cells may come from the graft donor. Source: PBMCs, mostly from graft donor cells, taken 360 days after TCRalphabeta/CD19-depleted stem cell transplant. CDR3 sequence: CASGEGAYPQETQYF. The CDR3 coding sequence is TGTGCCAGCGGTGAGGGGGCGTATCCCCAAGAGACCCAGTACTTC.